Shown below are 32 T cell receptor beta chains from a single sample sequenced in a study of CD8+CD57+ T cells in acquired aplastic anemia. All patients picked for sequencing had shown, by flow cytometry, an expansion of CD8+CD57+ cells. For CDR3 and TCR beta VDJ profiling, genomic DNA was the template used. TCRdb re-analysed the reads in MiXCR, keeping a single row per CDR3 protein. The data hold about 120,000 distinct CDR3 sequences, with 45% to 60% observed a single time. The sample comprised sorted CD4+, CD8+, or CD8+CD57+ T cells (not recorded which) from PBMCs. Receptor source: a human donor with aplastic anemia.

CDR3 loop: CSARPRGRGNEKLFF. The CDR3 DNA sequence: TGCAGTGCTAGACCCCGTGGACGAGGGAATGAAAAACTGTTTTTT. The V and J genes are TRBV20-1 and TRBJ1-4; no firm D call. Germline V lookup: CDR1 DFQATT, CDR2 SNEGSKA (reference sequence). Trimming cost V 2 bases and J 5 bases, with 15 bases left between them. The CDR3 runs 15 residues.

The rearrangement links TRBV20-1 to TRBJ1-5, with TRBD1 identical over 8 bases. The length of the CDR3 is 16 residues. Looked up from germline, CDR1 is DFQATT and CDR2 is SNEGSKA (reference sequence). Trimming cost V 0 bases and J 3 bases; bases outside gene matches: 7. Here the CDR3 DNA reads TGCAGTGCTAGAGATGGGGCAGGGGGCGACAATCAGCCCCAGCATTTT. It codes for CSARDGAGGDNQPQHF.

Ten or more counts support this clonotype. The chain uses TRBV10-3 and TRBJ2-1, with TRBD2 matching over 7 bases. This CDR3 comprises 14 residues. CDR1 is ENHRY, CDR2 SYGVKD, per germline. Losses at the gene ends were 3 bases for V and 2 bases for J; bases not matched to a gene: 1. In nucleotides, the CDR3 is TGTGCCATCAGTGAAGGGACTACCTACAATGAGCAGTTCTTC. Protein product: CAISEGTTYNEQFF.

The chain links TRBV20-1 to TRBJ2-1; D not certain. This CDR3 contains 13 residues. The V and J ends lost 0 bases and 5 bases respectively, with 8 bases between them. Germline assignment: CDR1 DFQATT and CDR2 SNEGSKA (reference sequence). The CDR3 DNA sequence: TGCAGTGCTAGAGATGAGGCGGACAATGAGCAGTTCTTC. It codes for CSARDEADNEQFF.

V gene TRBV7-8 combines with J gene TRBJ1-1; a weak D match, TRBD1 (6 bases). CDR1 SGHVS and CDR2 FQNEAQ come from the germline V gene. V lost 7 bases and J 1 base, leaving 10 bases between the germline ends. The CDR3 has 13 residues. In nucleotides, the CDR3 is TGTGCCAGCAACAAGGGGGGGAACACTGAAGCTTTCTTT. Translated: CASNKGGNTEAFF.

To note about this clonotype: Here the CDR3 omits its conserved ending phenylalanine or tryptophan, so a read error is the likely source. V is TRBV19 and J is TRBJ1-2, with TRBD1 as a possible D gene (5 bases). CDR3 length: 13 amino acids. Germline V gives CDR1 LNHDA, CDR2 SQIVND (reference sequence). V lost 11 bases, J lost 2 bases, and 15 bases lay in between. The CDR3: CAGLRADNYGYTL. The CDR3 region has the DNA TGTGCCGGTCTCAGGGCAGACAACTATGGCTACACCCTC.

The table lists this clonotype with a few counts. CDR3 DNA sequence: TGTGCCACCGCGACTGCGAACACCGGGGAGCTGTTTTTT. It specifies CATATANTGELFF. The chain couples TRBV24-1 to TRBJ2-2; no firm D call. The length of the CDR3 is 13 residues. With 9 bases removed from V and 0 bases from J, the gap between germline ends came to 7 bases. The germline V gene encodes CDR1 KGHDR and CDR2 SFDVKD.

The rearrangement links TRBV20-1 to TRBJ2-7; 8 bases map to TRBD2. The germline gives CDR1 DFQATT, CDR2 SNEGSKA (reference sequence). The CDR3 extends over 15 amino acids. The trim removed 3 bases at V and 4 bases at J, leaving 11 bases unmatched. CDR3 residues: CSASYMRLAGYEQYF. In DNA form, the CDR3 reads TGCAGTGCTAGCTACATGCGCCTAGCGGGTTACGAGCAGTACTTC.

This clonotype appeared many times. The V gene is TRBV6-1, the J gene TRBJ1-5; TRBD1 aligns across 8 bases. Germline lookup yields CDR1 MNHNS and CDR2 SASEGT. This CDR3 region has 16 residues. The V segment lost 5 bases and the J segment 4 bases; nucleotides outside the gene matches: 10. The CDR3 region is CASSPRTGRFNQPQHF. The CDR3 DNA reads TGTGCCAGCAGTCCCCGGACAGGGAGGTTTAATCAGCCCCAGCATTTT.

This clonotype came up once. The J gene is TRBJ1-2, the V gene TRBV2, with 8 positions matching TRBD1. CDR1 and CDR2 from the germline V gene are SNHLY and FYNNEI. This CDR3 has 14 amino acids. The trim removed 2 bases at V and 9 bases at J, leaving 8 bases unmatched. The CDR3 region has the DNA TGTGCCAGCAGTGAATCAGGGGGCCCTGGAAGCTACACCTTC. Translation gives CASSESGGPGSYTF.

In its sample, this clonotype was seen many times. Its ends do not fully match the called genes, so a read error is possible. V and J are TRBV19 and TRBJ2-5; D is unclear. Germline V gene data show CDR1 as LNHDA and CDR2 as SQIVND (reference sequence). This CDR3 contains 13 residues. The CDR3 loop is CASSPETQEAQYF. CDR3 coding DNA: TGTGCCAGTAGCCCAGAAACCCAAGAGGCCCAGTACTTC.

This chain connects TRBV5-1 to TRBJ2-1, with 9 bases identical to TRBD2. CDR3 size: 17 residues. The V gene end was trimmed by 1 base and the J gene end by 7 bases; junction bases not matched to a gene: 12. CDR1 and CDR2 (germline): SGHRS, YFSETQ. CDR3 nucleotides: TGCGCCAGCAGCTTGTGGCCCGCGGGGGGGGCGAGGAATGAGCAGTTCTTC. Protein: CASSLWPAGGARNEQFF. Drawing the rest from reference TRBV5-1 and TRBJ2-1, the complete variable domain is KAGVTQTPRYLIKTRGQQVTLSCSPISGHRSVSWYQQTPGQGLQFLFEYFSETQRNKGNFPGRFSGRQFSNSRSEMNVSTLELGDSALYLCASSLWPAGGARNEQFFGPGTRLTVL.

This chain connects TRBV7-9 to TRBJ1-2; D not resolved. The CDR3 has 13 amino acids. Germline assignment: CDR1 SEHNR and CDR2 FQNEAQ (reference sequence). V dropped 1 base and J dropped 4 bases, with 7 bases sitting between them. CDR3 loop: CASSLDTPYGYTF. DNA of the CDR3: TGTGCCAGCAGCTTAGATACGCCCTATGGCTACACCTTC. The full variable domain, in which reference TRBV7-9 and TRBJ1-2 provide the parts outside the CDR3, is DTGVSQNPRHKITKRGQNVTFRCDPISEHNRLYWYRQTLGQGPEFLTYFQNEAQLEKSRLLSDRFSAERPKGSFSTLEIQRTEQGDSAMYLCASSLDTPYGYTFGSGTRLTVV.

On this clonotype itself: Relative to the germline gene, one junction end is altered; a read error may explain this. The rearrangement links TRBV7-9 to TRBJ1-1; unclear D gene. The CDR3 has 13 residues. CDR1 is SEHNR and CDR2 is FQNEAQ in the germline V gene (reference sequence). CDR3 bases: TGTGCCAGCAGCCCCACGCAGGTCACTGAAGTTTTCTTT. Amino acid sequence: CASSPTQVTEVFF.

The chain combines TRBV29-1 with TRBJ2-1; D possibly uses TRBD1 or TRBD2 (5 bases each). CDR3 length: 12 amino acids. Between the trimmed V and J ends, which lost 0 bases and 10 bases, there was a span of 10 bases. Germline lookup yields CDR1 SQVTM and CDR2 ANQGSEA. CDR3 region: CSVEDWGSEQFF. The CDR3 DNA is TGCAGCGTTGAAGACTGGGGGAGCGAGCAGTTCTTC.

The chain carries TRBV20-1 and TRBJ2-7, with a tentative D call TRBD2 (5 bases). Trimming removed 3 bases at V and 3 bases at J, with 9 bases between. Per the germline V gene, CDR1 is DFQATT and CDR2 is SNEGSKA (reference sequence). This CDR3 is 12 amino acids long. CDR3 nucleotide sequence: TGCAGTGCTAGGGACGGGGACTACGAGCAGTACTTC. Amino acid sequence: CSARDGDYEQYF.

This sequence joins TRBV9 and TRBJ1-4; a weak D match, TRBD1 (6 bases). CDR3 size: 16 residues. Trimming pared 3 bases from V and 7 bases from J, leaving 19 bases between. The germline CDR1 and CDR2 sequences are SGDLS and YYNGEE. The CDR3 sequence: CASSERGGWGREKLFF. In DNA form, the CDR3 reads TGTGCCAGCAGCGAAAGGGGAGGGTGGGGGCGTGAAAAACTGTTTTTT. The full variable domain, completed using reference TRBV9 and TRBJ1-4, is DSGVTQTPKHLITATGQRVTLRCSPRSGDLSVYWYQQSLDQGLQFLIQYYNGEERAKGNILERFSAQQFPDLHSELNLSSLELGDSALYFCASSERGGWGREKLFFGSGTQLSVL.

This clonotype was seen a handful of times. This sequence joins TRBV28 and TRBJ2-7; D gene uncertain. CDR1 is MDHEN and CDR2 is SYDVKM in the germline V gene. V lost 2 bases and J 2 bases, leaving 13 bases between the germline ends. The CDR3 totals 15 residues. The CDR3 DNA is TGTGCCAGCAGTTTAGGGCAACCGAATCCCTACGAGCAGTACTTC. Translating gives CASSLGQPNPYEQYF.

This chain uses TRBV7-9 with TRBJ1-1, with unresolved D. Germline CDR1 and CDR2: SEHNR and FQNEAQ (reference sequence). The CDR3 sequence is 14 residues long. With 5 bases removed from V and 0 bases from J, the gap between germline ends came to 10 bases. The CDR3 nucleotides are TGTGCCAGCAGCCCCCGTTCCTTGAACACTGAAGCTTTCTTT. As protein: CASSPRSLNTEAFF.

This clonotype was detected a few times. The chain combines TRBV27 with TRBJ2-7; D is ambiguous. The CDR3 has 12 residues. Germline CDR1 reads MNHEY; CDR2 reads SMNVEV (reference sequence). V shed 4 bases and J shed 2 bases, with 6 bases lying between them. CDR3 sequence reads: CASSSTPYEQYF. The CDR3 nucleotides are TGTGCCAGCAGTTCGACCCCCTACGAGCAGTACTTC.

In this sample, this clonotype turned up many times. The chain carries TRBV5-4 and TRBJ2-7; D is perhaps TRBD2 (6 bases). Germline V CDR1 and CDR2: SGHNT, YYREEE (reference sequence). Trimming pared 4 bases from V and 0 bases from J, leaving 14 bases between. The length of the CDR3 is 15 residues. The chain's CDR3 is CASSRPGLASYEQYF. CDR3 nucleotides: TGTGCCAGCAGCCGTCCGGGACTTGCCTCCTACGAGCAGTACTTC.

The chain employs TRBV5-6 and TRBJ1-2; D call uncertain. V was shortened by 0 bases and J by 3 bases, with 12 bases between the two germline ends. Germline CDR1 SGHDT, CDR2 YYEEEE. The CDR3 runs 15 residues. CDR3 nucleotides: TGTGCCAGCAGCTTGGTCTCCGAGTCCTACTATGGCTACACCTTC. Translated, it gives CASSLVSESYYGYTF. The full variable domain, completed using reference TRBV5-6 and TRBJ1-2, is DAGVTQSPTHLIKTRGQQVTLRCSPKSGHDTVSWYQQALGQGPQFIFQYYEEEERQRGNFPDRFSGHQFPNYSSELNVNALLLGDSALYLCASSLVSESYYGYTFGSGTRLTVV.

A single count supports this clonotype. V gene TRBV2 combines with J gene TRBJ1-1, with 7 positions matching TRBD1. The V and J ends lost 6 bases and 3 bases, in that order; junction bases with no gene match: 10. CDR3 length: 15 amino acids. CDR1 and CDR2 from the germline V gene are SNHLY and FYNNEI. CDR3 in amino acids: CASSFIQGKDTEAFF. CDR3 DNA: TGTGCCAGCAGCTTTATACAGGGGAAGGACACTGAAGCTTTCTTT.

In its sample, this clonotype was seen a few times. CDR3 nucleotide sequence: TGTGCCAGCAGTGTAAGACAGGACAGGGGGAACACTGAAGCTTTCTTT. It specifies CASSVRQDRGNTEAFF. V gene TRBV6-1 combines with J gene TRBJ1-1, with TRBD1 identical over 9 bases. CDR1 and CDR2 from the germline V gene are MNHNS and SASEGT. Trimming removed 4 bases from V and 1 base from J; junction bases left unmatched: 7. CDR3 size: 16 residues.

The chain links TRBV11-3 to TRBJ2-1; 7 bases are shared with TRBD1. The CDR3 runs 12 residues. The germline V gene encodes CDR1 SGHNT and CDR2 YENEEA. V was pared by 1 base and J by 9 bases, with 0 bases of the junction left unmatched. The CDR3 spells CASSLGQGEQFF. The CDR3 nucleotides are TGTGCCAGCAGCTTAGGACAGGGTGAGCAGTTCTTC. Based on the CDR3 plus reference TRBV11-3 and TRBJ2-1, the full variable domain is EAGVVQSPRYKIIEKKQPVAFWCNPISGHNTLYWYLQNLGQGPELLIRYENEEAVDDSQLPKDRFSAERLKGVDSTLKIQPAELGDSAVYLCASSLGQGEQFFGPGTRLTVL.

This sequence joins TRBV4-1 and TRBJ2-5; the D is unclear. The germline V gene has CDR1 MGHRA and CDR2 YSYEKL. With 1 base removed from V and 4 bases from J, the gap between germline ends came to 4 bases. The CDR3 runs to 12 residues. In DNA, the CDR3 is TGCGCCAGCAGCCAAGTGAGAGAGACCCAGTACTTC. It is translated as CASSQVRETQYF.

The chain joins TRBV7-9 to TRBJ2-3, with D possibly being TRBD1 (6 bases). Trimming removed 6 bases at V and 4 bases at J, with 11 bases between. Germline CDR1 reads SEHNR; CDR2 reads FQNEAQ (reference sequence). The CDR3 has 13 residues. The chain's CDR3 is CASRGGVPDTQYF. Here the CDR3 DNA reads TGTGCCAGCAGAGGGGGTGTTCCAGATACGCAGTATTTT.

This clonotype was counted many times. This rearrangement joins TRBV5-8 to TRBJ2-7; 7 nucleotides align to TRBD1. This CDR3 is built from 14 residues. Germline V lookup: CDR1 SGHTS, CDR2 YDEGEE. The V gene end was trimmed by 5 bases and the J gene end by 3 bases; junction bases not matched to a gene: 8. The CDR3 spells CASSKGTDNYEQYF. For the CDR3, the DNA is TGTGCCAGCAGTAAAGGGACAGACAACTACGAGCAGTACTTC.

This clonotype is large in the sample. This chain connects TRBV12-3 or TRBV12-4 to TRBJ2-3, with 16 positions matching TRBD2. The CDR3 runs 16 residues. Trimming took 3 bases from V and 5 from J; bases not matched to a gene: 2. The CDR3 DNA reads TGTGCCAGCAGTTTCGGGACTAGCGGGGGGGGAGATACGCAGTATTTT. It translates to CASSFGTSGGGDTQYF.

The sample holds a few counts of this clonotype. The rearrangement joins TRBV6-4 to TRBJ2-2, with a tentative D call TRBD1 (6 bases). V lost 4 bases and J 4 bases, leaving 13 bases between the germline ends. The CDR3 contains 15 residues. Germline V gene sequence: CDR1 MRHNA, CDR2 SNTAGT. In nucleotides, the CDR3 is TGTGCCAGCAGTGTAACAGGGCGAGGCACCGGGGAGCTGTTTTTT. Protein product: CASSVTGRGTGELFF.

This chain links TRBV7-2 with TRBJ2-7; weak D call: TRBD1 (5 bases). The CDR3 spans 13 residues. V was cut by 1 base and J by 2 bases, with 6 bases left in between. CDR1 SGHTA and CDR2 FQGNSA come from the germline V gene. The CDR3 loop is CASSLVQAYEQYF. In DNA form, the CDR3 reads TGTGCCAGCAGCTTAGTACAGGCCTACGAGCAGTACTTC. The full variable domain, rest sourced from reference TRBV7-2 and TRBJ2-7, is GAGVSQSPSNKVTEKGKDVELRCDPISGHTALYWYRQSLGQGLEFLIYFQGNSAPDKSGLPSDRFSAERTGGSVSTLTIQRTQQEDSAVYLCASSLVQAYEQYFGPGTRLTVT.

This clonotype has ten or more counts. The chain links TRBV15 to TRBJ2-1; no reliable D call. Germline assignment: CDR1 LNHNV and CDR2 YYDKDF (reference sequence). The germline V and J ends were trimmed by 3 bases and 2 bases, with 11 bases remaining between them. The CDR3 is 15 residues long. CDR3 nucleotide sequence: TGTGCCACCAGCAGGACGGAAGAGGCCTACAATGAGCAGTTCTTC. Its translation is CATSRTEEAYNEQFF. The full variable domain, completed using reference TRBV15 and TRBJ2-1, is DAMVIQNPRYQVTQFGKPVTLSCSQTLNHNVMYWYQQKSSQAPKLLFHYYDKDFNNEADTPDNFQSRRPNTSFCFLDIRSPGLGDTAMYLCATSRTEEAYNEQFFGPGTRLTVL.